Shown below are 20 T cell receptor beta chains from a single sample sequenced in a study of control samples from healthy donors and cancer patients (dated by TCRdb to about 2020). The receptor library was made with the immunoSEQ multiplex PCR assay. The source is immuneACCESS, and TCRdb retained only in-frame sequences with V and J called. Part of the clones is not carried over; for the studies checked, unresolved V genes explain less than half of this, and the remainder is unexplained. This sample holds about 140,000 clones; about 90% were observed only once. In total, the top ten clones hold 7.1% of the sample. Sequencing was carried out using blood. These receptors came from a man aged 18 to 35 in good health.

The chain carries TRBV5-1 and TRBJ1-2, with a possible D match to TRBD1 (6 bases). The ends were cut back, 4 bases at V and 7 bases at J, with 23 bases in the middle. Germline loops: CDR1 SGHRS, CDR2 YFSETQ. The CDR3 contains 16 residues. Here the CDR3 DNA reads TGCGCCAGCAGCCCACTCGAGGGGGTTTCGAGTGGTGGCTACACCTTC. Translation: CASSPLEGVSSGGYTF.

The rearrangement joins TRBV2 to TRBJ1-2; 9 nucleotides match TRBD1. Germline CDR1 reads SNHLY; CDR2 reads FYNNEI. V lost 10 bases, J lost 5 bases, and 14 bases stayed unmatched. This CDR3 is built from 15 residues. The CDR3 region has the DNA TGTGCCACCTCTGGTTTAGTGGGACAGGGATATGGCTACACCTTC. Its protein is CATSGLVGQGYGYTF.

About this clone: Other nucleotide sequences in the sample specify the same CDR3. The rearrangement uses TRBV7-2 and TRBJ1-1, with unresolved D. V dropped 1 base and J dropped 0 bases, with 3 bases sitting between them. The CDR3 spans 13 residues. The germline V gene encodes CDR1 SGHTA and CDR2 FQGNSA. Here the CDR3 reads CASSLGMNTEAFF. The CDR3, as DNA: TGTGCCAGCAGCTTAGGAATGAACACTGAAGCTTTCTTT.

The chain joins TRBV6-4 to TRBJ2-2; D might be TRBD1 (6 bases). Trimming shortened V by 5 bases and J by 2 bases, and 9 bases separated the two germline ends. The CDR3 is made up of 14 amino acids. The germline V gene encodes CDR1 MRHNA and CDR2 SNTAGT. CDR3 bases: TGTGCCAGCAGTCAGGACAGAAACACCGGGGAGCTGTTTTTT. Translated: CASSQDRNTGELFF.

The CDR3 protein is CASSYGGLGTGELFF. CDR3 bases: TGTGCCAGCAGTTACGGGGGGTTAGGGACCGGGGAGCTGTTTTTT. This chain links TRBV6-6 with TRBJ2-2; D possibly corresponds to TRBD2 (6 bases). V dropped 2 bases and J dropped 5 bases, with 12 bases sitting between them. This CDR3 is 15 amino acids long. Germline V gene sequence: CDR1 MNHNY, CDR2 SVGAGI (reference sequence).

This chain connects TRBV5-1 to TRBJ2-5; D uncertain. V was cut by 4 bases and J by 1 base, with 8 bases left in between. CDR3 length: 13 amino acids. Germline V gene sequence: CDR1 SGHRS, CDR2 YFSETQ. DNA of the CDR3: TGCGCCAGCAGCCCCGACCCCCAAGAGACCCAGTACTTC. It encodes CASSPDPQETQYF.

V usage is TRBV7-2 and J usage is TRBJ2-6; D is ambiguous. Looked up from germline, CDR1 is SGHTA and CDR2 is FQGNSA. Trimming took 4 bases from V and 0 from J, leaving 13 bases between them. CDR3 length equals 17 residues. The CDR3 DNA follows: TGTGCCAGCAGCTCCACAGCTACCATCTCTGGGGCCAACGTCCTGACTTTC. It encodes CASSSTATISGANVLTF. Full variable domain (remainder filled in from reference TRBV7-2 and TRBJ2-6): GAGVSQSPSNKVTEKGKDVELRCDPISGHTALYWYRQSLGQGLEFLIYFQGNSAPDKSGLPSDRFSAERTGGSVSTLTIQRTQQEDSAVYLCASSSTATISGANVLTFGAGSRLTVL.

The V call is TRBV19, the J call TRBJ2-3, with D uncertain. The CDR3 is made up of 13 amino acids. Trimming shortened V by 3 bases and J by 4 bases, and 8 bases separated the two germline ends. Germline loops: CDR1 LNHDA, CDR2 SQIVND (reference sequence). In DNA form, the CDR3 reads TGTGCCAGTAGTATGGTACAAGCAGATACGCAGTATTTT. Residues: CASSMVQADTQYF.

This sequence joins TRBV5-1 and TRBJ2-7; 12 positions agree with TRBD1. Germline trimming cut 4 bases from V and 5 bases from J; bases unmatched to any gene: 7. The CDR3 loop spans 15 amino acids. The germline gives CDR1 SGHRS, CDR2 YFSETQ. CDR3 nucleotide sequence: TGCGCCAGCAGCCTAATTGGGGACAGGGGGCACGAGCAGTACTTC. It is translated as CASSLIGDRGHEQYF. The full variable domain, completed using reference TRBV5-1 and TRBJ2-7, is KAGVTQTPRYLIKTRGQQVTLSCSPISGHRSVSWYQQTPGQGLQFLFEYFSETQRNKGNFPGRFSGRQFSNSRSEMNVSTLELGDSALYLCASSLIGDRGHEQYFGPGTRLTVT.

This chain connects TRBV5-1 to TRBJ2-1; 9 bases align to TRBD2. Germline V gives CDR1 SGHRS, CDR2 YFSETQ. J was trimmed by 10 bases and V by 4 bases; bases with no gene match: 9. This CDR3 has 14 residues. In DNA form, the CDR3 reads TGCGCCAGCAGCCAAGGGGCTAGCGGGGAAGAGCAGTTCTTC. Translating gives CASSQGASGEEQFF.

This chain joins TRBV5-1 and TRBJ2-6; TRBD1 matches at 7 bases. Germline CDR1 is SGHRS and CDR2 is YFSETQ. The trim removed 2 bases at V and 3 bases at J, leaving 8 bases unmatched. The CDR3 spans 17 residues. The CDR3 coding sequence is TGCGCCAGCAGCTTAAAGGGGGCAGGTTTTGGGGCCAACGTCCTGACTTTC. Amino acid sequence: CASSLKGAGFGANVLTF.

J is TRBJ1-5 and V is TRBV6-2 or TRBV6-3; D remains unclear. V was clipped by 5 bases and J by 5 bases, with 13 bases between them. Germline V gene sequence: CDR1 MNHEY, CDR2 SVGEGT. The CDR3 covers 14 residues. This CDR3 reads CASSDPGYYQPQHF. The CDR3 DNA sequence: TGTGCCAGCAGTGACCCAGGTTATTATCAGCCCCAGCATTTT.

The V gene is TRBV5-5, the J gene TRBJ2-7; D perhaps matches TRBD1 (5 bases). V was trimmed by 1 base and J by 0 bases, leaving 8 bases between them. The V gene's germline CDR1 is SGHKS and CDR2 YYEKEE (reference sequence). There are 14 residues in the CDR3. The CDR3 reads CASSLTQGSYEQYF. DNA of the CDR3: TGTGCCAGCAGCTTGACGCAGGGCTCCTACGAGCAGTACTTC.

This rearrangement joins TRBV24-1 to TRBJ2-3; D is undetermined. V lost 6 bases and J 1 base, leaving 7 bases between the germline ends. Germline loops: CDR1 KGHDR, CDR2 SFDVKD. This CDR3 has 13 residues. CDR3 coding DNA: TGTGCCACCAGTAGAGTCGGCACAGATACGCAGTATTTT. Residues: CATSRVGTDTQYF.

The chain combines TRBV10-3 with TRBJ1-2, with TRBD1 as a possible D gene (6 bases). Trimming took 6 bases from V and 4 from J, leaving 15 bases between them. Germline CDR1 ENHRY, CDR2 SYGVKD. The length of the CDR3 is 14 residues. CDR3 sequence: CAIRGDKVPYGYTF. The CDR3 nucleotides read TGTGCCATCAGGGGGGACAAAGTTCCCTATGGCTACACCTTC.

This chain uses TRBV19 with TRBJ1-1; D gene uncertain. The V end was cut by 2 bases, the J end by 0 bases, with 13 bases between. The germline gives CDR1 LNHDA, CDR2 SQIVND (reference sequence). The CDR3 has 16 amino acids. CDR3 in amino acids: CASSIRAEVMNTEAFF. The CDR3 nucleotides are TGTGCCAGTAGTATAAGGGCGGAAGTTATGAACACTGAAGCTTTCTTT. Full variable domain (rest looked up from reference TRBV19 and TRBJ1-1): DGGITQSPKYLFRKEGQNVTLSCEQNLNHDAMYWYRQDPGQGLRLIYYSQIVNDFQKGDIAEGYSVSREKKESFPLTVTSAQKNPTAFYLCASSIRAEVMNTEAFFGQGTRLTVV.

DNA for the CDR3: TGCGCCAGCAAGTGGACAGTAAGCTCCTACAATGAGCAGTTCTTC. Translation: CASKWTVSSYNEQFF. The rearrangement links TRBV5-1 to TRBJ2-1; D is possibly TRBD1 (6 bases). Germline V gives CDR1 SGHRS, CDR2 YFSETQ. The CDR3 extends over 15 amino acids. The ends were cut back, 6 bases at V and 0 bases at J, with 13 bases in the middle.

This chain joins TRBV7-9 and TRBJ1-1; the D gene is possibly TRBD1 (6 bases). Germline V lookup: CDR1 SEHNR, CDR2 FQNEAQ (reference sequence). V lost 2 bases and J lost 4, with 11 bases in between. The CDR3 loop spans 14 amino acids. The CDR3 sequence is CASSLQGPSTEAFF. CDR3 coding DNA: TGTGCCAGCAGCTTACAGGGGCCGAGCACTGAAGCTTTCTTT.

The chain joins TRBV27 to TRBJ2-7, with D possibly called TRBD1 or TRBD2 (5 bases each). The CDR3 length is 13 residues. With 5 bases removed from V and 2 bases from J, the gap between germline ends came to 10 bases. The V gene's germline CDR1 is MNHEY and CDR2 SMNVEV (reference sequence). The CDR3 protein is CASSHGTPYEQYF. The CDR3 DNA sequence: TGTGCCAGCAGTCATGGGACGCCCTACGAGCAGTACTTC.

The chain is built from TRBV18 and TRBJ1-3; no clear D. Between the trimmed V and J ends, which lost 1 base and 1 base, there was a span of 5 bases. The CDR3 loop spans 14 amino acids. Germline V gives CDR1 KGHSH, CDR2 LQKENI. This CDR3 reads CASSPLESGNTIYF. The CDR3 DNA reads TGTGCCAGCTCACCACTTGAGTCTGGAAACACCATATATTTT.